The 5 T cell receptor beta chains in this list originate from one sample, sequenced in a study of shared clonotypes between healthy human individuals. The method was immunoSEQ multiplex PCR; TCRdb's version includes in-frame clones alone and lacks a portion of them. This sample has about 2 million clones; about 95% occur once, and the top ten carry more than 0.1%. Specimen: naive CD4+ T cells sorted from blood. The sample's subset: CD45RA+ positively selected. The receptor set was obtained from a man between 18 and 35 years old in good health.

The chain links TRBV15 to TRBJ1-5; D unclear. Germline assignment: CDR1 LNHNV and CDR2 YYDKDF (reference sequence). This CDR3 comprises 14 residues. V was trimmed by 1 base and J by 3 bases, leaving 7 bases between them. CDR3: CATSRGGTNQPQHF. The DNA for the CDR3 is TGTGCCACCAGCAGAGGTGGAACCAATCAGCCCCAGCATTTT.

Only one count was recorded for this clone. J is TRBJ2-3 and V is TRBV5-6; D is undetermined. The CDR3 extends over 15 amino acids. Germline-derived CDR1 and CDR2 are SGHDT and YYEEEE. Trimming pared 2 bases from V and 2 bases from J, leaving 12 bases between. CDR3 protein: CASSLGPTTTDTQYF. CDR3 DNA sequence: TGTGCCAGCAGCTTAGGACCCACCACCACAGATACGCAGTATTTT.

CDR3 amino acids: CASSVGTGLRELFF. CDR3 DNA sequence: TGTGCCAGCAGCGTAGGGACAGGGTTAAGGGAGCTGTTTTTT. The chain has TRBV9 and TRBJ2-2; 8 bases are a match to TRBD1. J gave up 9 bases and V 0 bases, and 4 bases lay outside the gene matches. Looked up from germline, CDR1 is SGDLS and CDR2 is YYNGEE. This CDR3 has 14 amino acids.

V and J are TRBV4-3 and TRBJ2-2; D perhaps matches TRBD2 (6 bases). The CDR3 is 15 residues long. Germline assignment: CDR1 LGHNA and CDR2 YSLEER. V was clipped by 0 bases and J by 2 bases, with 7 bases between them. The CDR3 DNA reads as TGCGCCAGCAGCCAAGACGGGGGTAACACCGGGGAGCTGTTTTTT. Encoded protein: CASSQDGGNTGELFF.

The CDR3 bases are TGCGCCAGCAGTCCTTCCAGTCGCGGCGAGCAGTACTTC. Its protein product is CASSPSSRGEQYF. This sequence joins TRBV10-1 and TRBJ2-7, with no clear D. Germline-derived CDR1 and CDR2 are WNHNN and SYGVQD (reference sequence). The CDR3 extends over 13 amino acids. Trimming cost V 5 bases and J 6 bases, with 14 bases left between them.